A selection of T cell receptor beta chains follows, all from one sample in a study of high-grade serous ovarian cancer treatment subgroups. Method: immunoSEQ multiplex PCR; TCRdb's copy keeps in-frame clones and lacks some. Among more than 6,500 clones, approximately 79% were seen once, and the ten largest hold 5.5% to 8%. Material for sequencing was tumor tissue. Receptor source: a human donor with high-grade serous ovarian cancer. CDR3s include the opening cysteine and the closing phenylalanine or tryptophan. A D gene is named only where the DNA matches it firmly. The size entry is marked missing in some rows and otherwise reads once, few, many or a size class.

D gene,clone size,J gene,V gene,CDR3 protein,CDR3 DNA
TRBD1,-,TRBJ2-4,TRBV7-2,CASSSLPGTAVIQYF,TGTGCCAGCAGCTCACTTCCCGGGACAGCTGTCATTCAGTACTTC
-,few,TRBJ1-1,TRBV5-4,CASSLDGVGEAFF,TGTGCCAGCAGCTTGGATGGGGTTGGTGAAGCTTTCTTT
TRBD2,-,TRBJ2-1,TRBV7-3,CASSILAGGYNEQFF,TGTGCCAGCAGCATCCTAGCGGGGGGCTACAATGAGCAGTTCTTC
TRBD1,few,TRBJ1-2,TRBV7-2,CASSLVQGAGNGYTF,TGTGCCAGCAGCTTAGTACAGGGGGCAGGGAATGGCTACACCTTC
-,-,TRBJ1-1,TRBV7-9,CATNSQGPRTHTEAFF,TGTGCCACCAACTCACAAGGGCCACGGACACACACTGAAGCTTTCTTT
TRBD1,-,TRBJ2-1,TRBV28,CASSLWGQGQNEQFF,TGTGCCAGCAGTTTGTGGGGGCAGGGACAGAATGAGCAGTTCTTC
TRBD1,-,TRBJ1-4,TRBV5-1,CASSNTGGVEKLFF,TGCGCCAGCAGCAACACAGGGGGCGTTGAAAAACTGTTTTTT
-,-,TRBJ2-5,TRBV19,CASSISRVSQETQYF,TGTGCCAGTAGTATCTCCAGGGTTTCTCAAGAGACCCAGTACTTC
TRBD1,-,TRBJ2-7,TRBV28,CASSPVTGGVYEQYF,TGTGCCAGCAGCCCTGTGACAGGGGGCGTCTACGAGCAGTACTTC
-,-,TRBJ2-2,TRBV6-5,CASKGGAGTGELFF,TGTGCCAGCAAAGGGGGAGCGGGCACCGGGGAGCTGTTTTTT
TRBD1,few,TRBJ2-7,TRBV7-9,CASSLDGTGGSEQYF,TGTGCCAGCAGCTTAGATGGGACAGGGGGATCCGAGCAGTACTTC
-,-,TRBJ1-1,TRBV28,CASSLQVGRVGAFF,TGTGCCAGCAGTTTACAGGTGGGAAGGGTCGGTGCTTTCTTT
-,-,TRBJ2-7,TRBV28,CASGPPGAYEQYF,TGTGCCAGCGGTCCCCCAGGGGCCTACGAGCAGTACTTC
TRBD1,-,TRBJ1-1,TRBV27,CASSGTVLYTEAFF,TGTGCCAGCAGCGGGACAGTTCTATACACTGAAGCTTTCTTT
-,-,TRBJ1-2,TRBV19,CASKTGNYGYTF,TGTGCCAGTAAAACAGGGAACTATGGCTACACCTTC
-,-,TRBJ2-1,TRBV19,CASSVGGSSYNEQFF,TGTGCCAGTAGTGTTGGGGGAAGCTCCTACAATGAGCAGTTCTTC